This is a list of T cell receptor beta chains from one sample in a study of brain T cells in children with intractable seizures. The data were produced by immunoSEQ multiplex PCR, yet TCRdb's version contains in-frame clones alone and is incomplete. The repertoire holds under 400,000 clones, with 93% as singletons. The input for sequencing was peripheral blood, taken approximately 5 months after surgery. The receptors shown here come from a boy under three years old with tuberous sclerosis and intractable seizures. Both conserved end residues are trimmed from each CDR3.

J gene | V gene | CDR3 protein
TRBJ2-7 | TRBV2 | ASSGRTSGSAEQY
TRBJ2-7 | TRBV4-1 | ASSSGTSVVYEQY
TRBJ1-1 | TRBV7-2 | ASSPLDGVNTEAF
TRBJ1-1 | TRBV4-1 | ASSQVGDRGTEAF
TRBJ2-7 | TRBV6-6 | ASSLVSGGSYEQY
TRBJ1-2 | TRBV6-5 | ASSYSKGHGDGYT
TRBJ2-1 | TRBV3-1/TRBV3-2 | ASSQVTGGNEQF
TRBJ2-7 | TRBV29-1 | SVVADYEQY
TRBJ2-5 | TRBV18 | ASSPGETQY
TRBJ2-1 | TRBV15 | ATSRASGTYNEQF
TRBJ2-3 | TRBV6-1 | ASSESGYLTDTQY
TRBJ2-3 | TRBV13 | ASSPGLAGDTQY
TRBJ1-3 | TRBV30 | AWSADRGAGNTIY
TRBJ1-1 | TRBV27 | ASSTGAEAF
TRBJ1-2 | TRBV5-6 | ASSLSRLTAYGYT
TRBJ1-5 | TRBV10-3 | AISESGRDQPQH
TRBJ2-1 | TRBV6-5 | ASSYSGQGFNNEQF
TRBJ1-5 | TRBV19 | ASSIGTGTRNQPQH
TRBJ1-6 | TRBV5-5 | ASSSWTANSPLH
TRBJ2-2 | TRBV9 | ASSVVSGVNTGELF
TRBJ1-4 | TRBV5-1 | ASSLEGPNEKLF
TRBJ1-6 | TRBV12-3/TRBV12-4 | ASSLSNNSPLH
TRBJ2-5 | TRBV6-5 | ASSSPTSGAQETQY
TRBJ1-2 | TRBV25-1 | ASSEPTPRTGGFFGYT
TRBJ2-3 | TRBV7-9 | ASSLVAGATDTQY
TRBJ2-3 | TRBV3-1/TRBV3-2 | ASSGGSTDTQY
TRBJ2-4 | TRBV9 | ASSPTGGVHIQY
TRBJ2-3 | TRBV24-1 | ATSGGQGTDTQY
TRBJ2-3 | TRBV11-2 | ASSLVHRVSTDTQY
TRBJ2-4 | TRBV19 | ATGPSLAKNIQY
TRBJ1-3 | TRBV2 | ASHSRSSGNTIY
TRBJ1-1 | TRBV30 | AWSQRGQSTEAF
TRBJ1-6 | TRBV15 | ATSPDRALGSPLH
TRBJ2-7 | TRBV28 | ASSFHTYEQY
TRBJ2-7 | TRBV11-3 | ASSYKLGTDYEQY
TRBJ2-7 | TRBV9 | ASSAGSGQWYEQY
TRBJ2-5 | TRBV29-1 | SVARQLSVRQETQY
TRBJ1-2 | TRBV30 | AWEGLVGLRNGYGYT
TRBJ1-6 | TRBV24-1 | ATQQGPNSPLH
TRBJ2-1 | TRBV5-1 | ASSFVGPLNVGEQF
TRBJ2-1 | TRBV3-1/TRBV3-2 | ASSHPGGGRSNEQF
TRBJ2-5 | TRBV6-2/TRBV6-3 | ASSSHWAGGQETQY
TRBJ1-5 | TRBV28 | ASSPREGAWIQPQH
TRBJ2-3 | TRBV6-5 | ASPDATDTQY
TRBJ1-2 | TRBV25-1 | ASTTPPYSYGYT